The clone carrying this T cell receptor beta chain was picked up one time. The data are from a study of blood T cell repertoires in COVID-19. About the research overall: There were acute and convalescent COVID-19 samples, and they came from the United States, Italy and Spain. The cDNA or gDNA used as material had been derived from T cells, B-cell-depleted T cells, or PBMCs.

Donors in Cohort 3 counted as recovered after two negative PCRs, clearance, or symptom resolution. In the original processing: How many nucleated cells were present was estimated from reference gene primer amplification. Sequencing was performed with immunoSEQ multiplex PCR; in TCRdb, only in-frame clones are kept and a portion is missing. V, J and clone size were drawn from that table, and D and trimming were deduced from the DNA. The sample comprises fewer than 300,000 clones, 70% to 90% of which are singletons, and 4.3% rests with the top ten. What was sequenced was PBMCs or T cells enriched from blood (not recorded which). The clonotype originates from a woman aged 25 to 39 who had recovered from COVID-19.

CDR3 loop: CASRSPGQVLGGYTF. The CDR3 DNA reads as TGTGCCAGCAGGTCCCCGGGACAGGTCTTAGGTGGCTACACCTTC. The chain couples TRBV28 to TRBJ1-2; 8 positions agree with TRBD1. CDR3 size: 15 residues. Losses at the gene ends were 6 bases for V and 7 bases for J; bases not matched to a gene: 13. Germline lookup yields CDR1 MDHEN and CDR2 SYDVKM.